The 11 T cell receptor beta chains listed next were all sequenced from one sample in a study of blood T cell repertoires in COVID-19. This table comes from immunoSEQ multiplex PCR, and its TCRdb copy is limited to in-frame clones, with some not included. Seen here are about 210,000 clones, around four fifths observed once, and the top ten hold around 9.2%. Source material: PBMCs or T cells enriched from blood (not recorded which). These receptor sequences come from a man aged 35-49 years who had recovered from COVID-19.

This clone was found a few times. Different DNA sequences within this sample yield the same CDR3. The chain couples TRBV28 to TRBJ2-2; a weak D match, TRBD2 (6 bases). This CDR3 comprises 16 residues. Per the germline V gene, CDR1 is MDHEN and CDR2 is SYDVKM. Deletions cut 1 base from V and 1 base from J, with 10 bases between. The CDR3 coding sequence is TGTGCCAGCAGTTTATCCGGGGGAGTGAACACCGGGGAGCTGTTTTTT. Translated: CASSLSGGVNTGELFF.

The chain links TRBV9 to TRBJ1-4, with a possible D match to TRBD1 (6 bases). In germline, CDR1 is SGDLS, CDR2 YYNGEE. V was pared by 0 bases and J by 8 bases, with 14 bases between. The CDR3 totals 15 residues. CDR3 in amino acids: CASSVDQGLREKLFF. The CDR3, as DNA: TGTGCCAGCAGCGTAGACCAGGGGTTGCGAGAAAAACTGTTTTTT. The full variable domain, with the rest looked up from reference TRBV9 and TRBJ1-4, is DSGVTQTPKHLITATGQRVTLRCSPRSGDLSVYWYQQSLDQGLQFLIQYYNGEERAKGNILERFSAQQFPDLHSELNLSSLELGDSALYFCASSVDQGLREKLFFGSGTQLSVL.

V and J are TRBV27 and TRBJ2-7; 10 bases agree with TRBD1. Germline CDR1 reads MNHEY; CDR2 reads SMNVEV (reference sequence). The CDR3 covers 15 residues. After removal of 4 bases from V and 2 bases from J, the junction contained 5 bases not matched to a gene. The CDR3 loop is CASSSVGTGAYEQYF. The CDR3 DNA reads as TGTGCCAGCAGTTCAGTCGGGACAGGGGCCTACGAGCAGTACTTC.

This clone was found many times. The chain is built from TRBV2 and TRBJ2-3; D not certain. With 3 bases removed from V and 2 bases from J, the gap between germline ends came to 9 bases. Per germline, CDR1 SNHLY and CDR2 FYNNEI. The CDR3 runs 14 residues. The CDR3 sequence: CASSEGRLTDTQYF. The DNA for the CDR3 is TGTGCCAGCAGTGAGGGCAGGCTCACAGATACGCAGTATTTT.

The rearrangement links TRBV19 to TRBJ1-5; a possible D gene is TRBD1 (5 bases). The length of the CDR3 is 13 residues. The germline V gene has CDR1 LNHDA and CDR2 SQIVND (reference sequence). Trimming stripped 8 bases from V and 1 base from J, with 9 bases between. CDR3: CASVGGSNQPQHF. The CDR3 DNA follows: TGTGCCAGTGTCGGGGGAAGCAATCAGCCCCAGCATTTT.

V usage is TRBV28 and J usage is TRBJ1-1; D is uncertain. This CDR3 is 12 amino acids long. The ends were cut back, 5 bases at V and 3 bases at J, with 7 bases in the middle. Germline CDR1 and CDR2: MDHEN and SYDVKM. As DNA, the CDR3 is TGTGCCAGCAGTACTAGATACACTGAAGCTTTCTTT. This encodes CASSTRYTEAFF.

This rearrangement joins TRBV7-2 to TRBJ1-1, with TRBD1 matching 12 bases. The CDR3 covers 16 residues. Germline loops: CDR1 SGHTA, CDR2 FQGNSA. With V trimmed by 5 bases and J by 3 bases, 7 bases remained unmatched. The CDR3: CASSRGGTGGYTEAFF. The CDR3 DNA is TGTGCCAGCAGCCGGGGAGGGACAGGGGGCTACACTGAAGCTTTCTTT.

The J gene is TRBJ2-3, the V gene TRBV2; 11 bases are a match to TRBD2. CDR1 and CDR2 from the germline V gene are SNHLY and FYNNEI. V dropped 5 bases and J dropped 1; count of bases not matched to a gene: 8. This CDR3 contains 17 residues. The DNA for the CDR3 is TGTGCCAGCAGTCTAGCGGGAGGCGGATGGGGCACAGATACGCAGTATTTT. Amino acid sequence: CASSLAGGGWGTDTQYF.

The chain employs TRBV18 and TRBJ1-2; D is possibly TRBD1 (6 bases). Germline V gives CDR1 KGHSH, CDR2 LQKENI. Trimming left V 2 bases short and J 8 bases short, with 15 bases between. The CDR3 totals 14 residues. The DNA for the CDR3 is TGTGCCAGCTCACCAGAGGGCCCAAGGGGGGGCTACACCTTC. Its protein is CASSPEGPRGGYTF.

The chain combines TRBV6-1 with TRBJ1-3, with TRBD1 as a possible D gene (5 bases). This CDR3 is 15 amino acids long. Trimming shortened V by 3 bases and J by 0 bases, and 9 bases separated the two germline ends. Germline values: CDR1 MNHNS, CDR2 SASEGT. The CDR3 here is CASSDQGFSGNTIYF. For the CDR3, the DNA is TGTGCCAGCAGTGACCAGGGCTTCTCTGGAAACACCATATATTTT.

This sequence joins TRBV6-1 and TRBJ1-6; D is possibly TRBD1 (6 bases). Per germline, CDR1 MNHNS and CDR2 SASEGT. V lost 2 bases, J lost 4 bases, and 15 bases lay in between. The CDR3 consists of 17 residues. The CDR3 spells CASSEREGGVYNSPLHF. CDR3 nucleotides: TGTGCCAGCAGTGAACGGGAGGGGGGCGTTTATAATTCACCCCTCCACTTT.